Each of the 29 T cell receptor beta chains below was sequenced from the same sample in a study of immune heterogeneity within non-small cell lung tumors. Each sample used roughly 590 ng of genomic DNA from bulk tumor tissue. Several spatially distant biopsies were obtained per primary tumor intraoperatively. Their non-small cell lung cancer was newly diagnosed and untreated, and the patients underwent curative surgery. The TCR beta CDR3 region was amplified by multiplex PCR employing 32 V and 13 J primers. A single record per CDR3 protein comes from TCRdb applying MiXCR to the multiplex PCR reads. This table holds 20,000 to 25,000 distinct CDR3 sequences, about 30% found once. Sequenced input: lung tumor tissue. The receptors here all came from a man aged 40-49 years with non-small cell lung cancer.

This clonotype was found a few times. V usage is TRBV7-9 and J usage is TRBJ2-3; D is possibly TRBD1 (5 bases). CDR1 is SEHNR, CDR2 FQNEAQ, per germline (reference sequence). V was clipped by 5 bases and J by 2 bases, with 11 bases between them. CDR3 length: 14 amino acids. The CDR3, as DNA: TGTGCCAGCAGCCAAGACAGTTACACAGATACGCAGTATTTT. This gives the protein CASSQDSYTDTQYF. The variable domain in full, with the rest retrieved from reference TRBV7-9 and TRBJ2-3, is DTGVSQNPRHKITKRGQNVTFRCDPISEHNRLYWYRQTLGQGPEFLTYFQNEAQLEKSRLLSDRFSAERPKGSFSTLEIQRTEQGDSAMYLCASSQDSYTDTQYFGPGTRLTVL.

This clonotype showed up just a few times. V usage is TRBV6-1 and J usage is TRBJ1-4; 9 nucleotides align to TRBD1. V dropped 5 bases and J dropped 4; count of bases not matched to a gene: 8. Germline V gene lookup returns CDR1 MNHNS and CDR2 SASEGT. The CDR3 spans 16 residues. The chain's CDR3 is CASSLGQGGVNEKLFF. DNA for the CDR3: TGTGCCAGCAGTTTGGGACAGGGTGGGGTTAATGAAAAACTGTTTTTT.

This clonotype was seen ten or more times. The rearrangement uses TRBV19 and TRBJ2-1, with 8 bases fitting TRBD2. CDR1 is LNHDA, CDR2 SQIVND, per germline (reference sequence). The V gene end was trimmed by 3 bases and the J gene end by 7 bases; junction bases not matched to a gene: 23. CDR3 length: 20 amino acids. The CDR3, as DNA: TGTGCCAGTAGTATTCGGGCCGGGACTAGTAAGCTCGATGCCGTGAATGAGCAGTTCTTC. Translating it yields CASSIRAGTSKLDAVNEQFF.

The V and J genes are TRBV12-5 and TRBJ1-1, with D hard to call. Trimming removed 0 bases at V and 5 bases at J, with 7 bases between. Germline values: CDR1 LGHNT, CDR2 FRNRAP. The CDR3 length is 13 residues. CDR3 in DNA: TGTGCTAGTGGTTTGGTACAAGGAACTGAAGCTTTCTTT. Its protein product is CASGLVQGTEAFF. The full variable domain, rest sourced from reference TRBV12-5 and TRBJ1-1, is DARVTQTPRHKVTEMGQEVTMRCQPILGHNTVFWYRQTMMQGLELLAYFRNRAPLDDSGMPKDRFSAEMPDATLATLKIQPSEPRDSAVYFCASGLVQGTEAFFGQGTRLTVV.

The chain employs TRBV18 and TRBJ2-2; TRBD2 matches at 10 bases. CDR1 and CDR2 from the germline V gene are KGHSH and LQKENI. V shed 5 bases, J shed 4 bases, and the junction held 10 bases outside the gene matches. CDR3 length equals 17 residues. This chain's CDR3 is CASSKLSGRTGTGELFF. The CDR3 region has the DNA TGTGCCAGCTCAAAACTTAGCGGGAGGACGGGCACCGGGGAGCTGTTTTTT.

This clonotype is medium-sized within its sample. CDR3 sequence reads: CASRDRTGQEKLFF. The CDR3 nucleotides read TGTGCCAGCAGGGACAGAACAGGGCAAGAAAAACTGTTTTTT. The rearrangement uses TRBV2 and TRBJ1-4; the D gene is possibly TRBD1 (6 bases). In germline, CDR1 is SNHLY, CDR2 FYNNEI. V lost 6 bases, J lost 8 bases, and 16 bases lay in between. There are 14 residues in the CDR3.

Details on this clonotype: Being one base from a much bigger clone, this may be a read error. As DNA, the CDR3 is TGCAGTGCTAGAGATCGCAGCGGGAGGAGCTCCTACAATGATCAGTTCTTC. It encodes CSARDRSGRSSYNDQFF. This chain connects TRBV20-1 to TRBJ2-1; 9 bases align to TRBD2. The CDR3 covers 17 residues. Per germline, CDR1 DFQATT and CDR2 SNEGSKA (reference sequence).

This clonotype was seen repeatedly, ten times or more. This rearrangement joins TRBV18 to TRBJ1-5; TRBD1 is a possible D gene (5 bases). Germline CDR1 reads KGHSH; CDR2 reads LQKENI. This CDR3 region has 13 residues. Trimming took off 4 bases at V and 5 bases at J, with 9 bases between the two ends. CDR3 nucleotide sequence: TGTGCCAGCTCACAGGGGAGGGATCAGCCCCAGCATTTT. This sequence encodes CASSQGRDQPQHF.

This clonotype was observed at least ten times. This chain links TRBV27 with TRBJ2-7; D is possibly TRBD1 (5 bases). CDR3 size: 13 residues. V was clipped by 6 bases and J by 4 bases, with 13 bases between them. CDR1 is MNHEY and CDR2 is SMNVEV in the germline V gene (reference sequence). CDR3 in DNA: TGTGCCAGCAGAAAAGACAGAGATTACGAGCAGTACTTC. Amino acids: CASRKDRDYEQYF.

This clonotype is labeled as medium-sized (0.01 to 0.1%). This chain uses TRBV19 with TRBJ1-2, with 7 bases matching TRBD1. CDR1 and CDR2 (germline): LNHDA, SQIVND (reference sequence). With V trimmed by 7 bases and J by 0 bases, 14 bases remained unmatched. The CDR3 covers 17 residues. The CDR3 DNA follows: TGTGCCAGTAACCCTTGGGCAGGGGGAGCAGCTAACTATGGCTACACCTTC. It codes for CASNPWAGGAANYGYTF.

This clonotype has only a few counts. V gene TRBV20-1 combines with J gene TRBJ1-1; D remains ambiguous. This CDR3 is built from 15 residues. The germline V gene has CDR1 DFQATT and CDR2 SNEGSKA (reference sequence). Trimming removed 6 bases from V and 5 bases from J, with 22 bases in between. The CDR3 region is CSAIHLSRDRTEAFF. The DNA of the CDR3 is TGCAGTGCCATTCACCTTTCCCGGGATCGGACTGAAGCTTTCTTT.

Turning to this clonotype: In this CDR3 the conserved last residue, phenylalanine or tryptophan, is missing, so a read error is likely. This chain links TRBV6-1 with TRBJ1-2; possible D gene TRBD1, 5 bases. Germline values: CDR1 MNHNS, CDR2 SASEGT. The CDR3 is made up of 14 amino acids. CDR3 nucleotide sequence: TGTGCCAGCAGTCGCTCATCAGGGAACTTTGGCTACACCTTG. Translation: CASSRSSGNFGYTL.

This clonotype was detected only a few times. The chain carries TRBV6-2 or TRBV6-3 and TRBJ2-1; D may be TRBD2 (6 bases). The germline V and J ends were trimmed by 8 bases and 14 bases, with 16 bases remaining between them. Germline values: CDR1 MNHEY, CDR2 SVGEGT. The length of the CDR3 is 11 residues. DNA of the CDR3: TGTGCCAGCGGGGACTCAATCCGGGAGTTCTTC. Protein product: CASGDSIREFF.

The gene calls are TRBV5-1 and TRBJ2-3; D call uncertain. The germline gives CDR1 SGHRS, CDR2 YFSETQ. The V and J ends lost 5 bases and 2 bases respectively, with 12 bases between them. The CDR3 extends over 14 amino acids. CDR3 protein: CASRLLAATDTQYF. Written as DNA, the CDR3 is TGCGCCAGCAGGCTACTCGCGGCCACAGATACGCAGTATTTT.

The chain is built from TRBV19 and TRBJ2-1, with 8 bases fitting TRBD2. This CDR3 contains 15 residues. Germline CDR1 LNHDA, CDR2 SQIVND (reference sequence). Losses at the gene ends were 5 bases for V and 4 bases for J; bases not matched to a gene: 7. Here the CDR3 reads CASSEGTRVYNEQFF. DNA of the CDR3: TGTGCCAGTAGTGAGGGGACTAGAGTTTACAATGAGCAGTTCTTC.

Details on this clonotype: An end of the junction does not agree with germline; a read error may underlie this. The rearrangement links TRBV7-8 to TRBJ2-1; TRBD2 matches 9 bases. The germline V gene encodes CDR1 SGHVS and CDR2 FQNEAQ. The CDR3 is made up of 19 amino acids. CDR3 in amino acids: CSSSPRLAGGPITDNEQFF. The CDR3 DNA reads TGTTCCAGCAGCCCGCGCCTGGCGGGAGGGCCTATAACCGACAATGAGCAGTTCTTC.

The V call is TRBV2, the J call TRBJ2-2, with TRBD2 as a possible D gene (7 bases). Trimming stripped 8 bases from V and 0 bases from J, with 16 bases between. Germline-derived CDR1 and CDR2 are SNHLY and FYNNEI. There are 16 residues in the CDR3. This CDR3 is CASGSGGHPNTGELFF. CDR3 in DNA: TGTGCCAGCGGGTCGGGGGGACACCCGAACACCGGGGAGCTGTTTTTT.

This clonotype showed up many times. CDR3 residues: CASSIARRTSEKLFF. The CDR3 region has the DNA TGTGCCAGTAGTATAGCCAGACGCACAAGTGAAAAACTGTTTTTT. The chain carries TRBV19 and TRBJ1-4; D remains ambiguous. The CDR3 totals 15 residues. Germline V gene sequence: CDR1 LNHDA, CDR2 SQIVND (reference sequence). The ends were cut back, 1 base at V and 7 bases at J, with 13 bases in the middle.

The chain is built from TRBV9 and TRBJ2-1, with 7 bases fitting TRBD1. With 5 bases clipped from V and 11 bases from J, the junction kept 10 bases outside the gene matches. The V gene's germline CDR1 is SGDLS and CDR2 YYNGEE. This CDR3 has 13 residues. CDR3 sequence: CASSKQGFDQQFF. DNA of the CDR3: TGTGCCAGCAGTAAACAGGGGTTCGATCAGCAGTTCTTC.

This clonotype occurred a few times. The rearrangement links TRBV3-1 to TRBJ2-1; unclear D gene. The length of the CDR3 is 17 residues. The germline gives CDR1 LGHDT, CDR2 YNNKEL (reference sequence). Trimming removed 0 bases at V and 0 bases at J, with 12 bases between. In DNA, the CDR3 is TGTGCCAGCAGCCAAGATCTGGTCTTACACTCCTACAATGAGCAGTTCTTC. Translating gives CASSQDLVLHSYNEQFF.

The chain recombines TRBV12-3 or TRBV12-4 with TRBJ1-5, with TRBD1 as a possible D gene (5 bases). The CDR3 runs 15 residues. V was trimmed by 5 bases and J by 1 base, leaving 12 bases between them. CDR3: CASSRDGTSNQPQHF. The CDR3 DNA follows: TGTGCCAGCAGTCGGGACGGGACCAGCAATCAGCCCCAGCATTTT.

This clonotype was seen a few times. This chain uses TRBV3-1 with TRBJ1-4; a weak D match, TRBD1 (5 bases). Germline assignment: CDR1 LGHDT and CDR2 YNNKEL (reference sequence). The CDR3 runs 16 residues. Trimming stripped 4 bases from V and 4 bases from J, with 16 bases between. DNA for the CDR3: TGTGCCAGCAGCCCTCCCGGGACGGTCCTTAATGAAAAACTGTTTTTT. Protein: CASSPPGTVLNEKLFF.

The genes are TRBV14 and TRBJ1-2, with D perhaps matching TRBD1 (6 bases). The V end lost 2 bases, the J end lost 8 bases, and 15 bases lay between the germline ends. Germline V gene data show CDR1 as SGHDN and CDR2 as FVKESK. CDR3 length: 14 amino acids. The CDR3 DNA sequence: TGTGCCAGCAGCCAACAGGGGCTGGGGTTCGGCTACACCTTC. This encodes CASSQQGLGFGYTF.

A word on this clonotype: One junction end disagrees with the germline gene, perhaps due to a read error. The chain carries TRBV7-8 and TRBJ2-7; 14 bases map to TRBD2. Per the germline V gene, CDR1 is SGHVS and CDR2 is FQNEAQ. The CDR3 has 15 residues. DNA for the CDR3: TGTGCCAGCATCGTCGGACTAGCGGGAGGCTACGATCAGTACTTC. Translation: CASIVGLAGGYDQYF.

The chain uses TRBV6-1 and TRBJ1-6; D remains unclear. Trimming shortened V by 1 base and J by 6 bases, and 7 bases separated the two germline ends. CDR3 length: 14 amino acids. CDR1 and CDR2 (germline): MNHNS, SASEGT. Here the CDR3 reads CASSEVPTNSPLHF. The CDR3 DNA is TGTGCCAGCAGTGAAGTACCGACTAATTCACCCCTCCACTTT.

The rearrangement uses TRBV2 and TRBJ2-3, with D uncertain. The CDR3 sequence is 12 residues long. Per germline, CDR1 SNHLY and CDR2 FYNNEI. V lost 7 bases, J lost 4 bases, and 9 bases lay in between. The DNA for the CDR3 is TGTGCCAGCAAAATTTTGGCAGATACGCAGTATTTT. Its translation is CASKILADTQYF.

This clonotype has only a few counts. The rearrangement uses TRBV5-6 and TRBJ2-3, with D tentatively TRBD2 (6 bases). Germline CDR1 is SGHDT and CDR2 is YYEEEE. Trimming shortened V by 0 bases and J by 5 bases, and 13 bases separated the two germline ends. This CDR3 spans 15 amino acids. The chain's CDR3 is CASSLVGSGGDTQYF. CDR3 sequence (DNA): TGTGCCAGCAGCTTGGTCGGGAGTGGGGGAGATACGCAGTATTTT.

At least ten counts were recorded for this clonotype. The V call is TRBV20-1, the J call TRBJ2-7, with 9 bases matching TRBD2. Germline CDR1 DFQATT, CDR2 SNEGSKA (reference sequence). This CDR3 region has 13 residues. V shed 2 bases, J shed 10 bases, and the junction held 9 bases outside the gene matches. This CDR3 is CSARHSGRGEQYF. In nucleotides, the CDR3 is TGCAGTGCTAGACATAGCGGGAGAGGGGAACAGTACTTC.

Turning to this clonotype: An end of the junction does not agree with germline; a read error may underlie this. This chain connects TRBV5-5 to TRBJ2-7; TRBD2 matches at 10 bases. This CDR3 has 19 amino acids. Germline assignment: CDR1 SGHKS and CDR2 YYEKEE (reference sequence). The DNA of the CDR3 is TGTGCCAGCATCTTGGTTCGTGGGCTAGCGGGAGCGAAGGCCTACGAGCAGTACTTC. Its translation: CASILVRGLAGAKAYEQYF.